The 28 T cell receptor beta chains below come from one sample, sequenced in a study of shared clonotypes between healthy human individuals. Clones were read by immunoSEQ multiplex PCR, and TCRdb kept only the in-frame ones, dropping some. The sample has 2 million to 2.5 million clones; around 95% are singletons. The sequencing sample was made of naive CD4+ T cells sorted from blood. The subset is: CD45RA+ positively selected. Receptor source: a man between 18 and 35 years old in good health.

The chain couples TRBV29-1 to TRBJ2-2, with D tentatively TRBD2 (5 bases). Germline values: CDR1 SQVTM, CDR2 ANQGSEA. The ends were cut back, 5 bases at V and 0 bases at J, with 7 bases in the middle. This CDR3 has 13 amino acids. CDR3 residues: CSVLAPNTGELFF. Here the CDR3 DNA reads TGCAGCGTTCTAGCACCGAACACCGGGGAGCTGTTTTTT.

This clone was counted a single time. The V and J genes are TRBV25-1 and TRBJ2-3; 8 bases agree with TRBD1. The CDR3 loop spans 15 amino acids. Germline V CDR1 and CDR2: MGHDK, SYGVNS. V was clipped by 1 base and J by 2 bases; unmatched bases: 2. The CDR3 sequence is CASSELGQVTDTQYF. In DNA, the CDR3 is TGTGCCAGCAGTGAATTGGGACAGGTCACAGATACGCAGTATTTT.

This chain links TRBV5-4 with TRBJ2-1, with a tentative D call TRBD2 (6 bases). Trimming stripped 3 bases from V and 0 bases from J, with 16 bases between. Germline CDR1 and CDR2: SGHNT and YYREEE (reference sequence). The CDR3 is 17 residues long. CDR3 nucleotides: TGTGCCAGCAGCTCTGGGGCGGCGGGGAGCTCCTACAATGAGCAGTTCTTC. Its protein product is CASSSGAAGSSYNEQFF.

The CDR3 coding sequence is TGTGCCAGTAGTATAGCATTGGGTTATTCCTACGAGCAGTACTTC. Residues: CASSIALGYSYEQYF. The chain uses TRBV19 and TRBJ2-7; D gene uncertain. The germline V and J ends were trimmed by 1 base and 1 base, with 11 bases remaining between them. Germline CDR1 is LNHDA and CDR2 is SQIVND (reference sequence). The CDR3 runs 15 residues. The full variable domain, completed using reference TRBV19 and TRBJ2-7, is DGGITQSPKYLFRKEGQNVTLSCEQNLNHDAMYWYRQDPGQGLRLIYYSQIVNDFQKGDIAEGYSVSREKKESFPLTVTSAQKNPTAFYLCASSIALGYSYEQYFGPGTRLTVT.

V gene TRBV2 combines with J gene TRBJ2-3; weak D call: TRBD2 (6 bases). CDR3 length: 14 amino acids. CDR1 is SNHLY, CDR2 FYNNEI, per germline. V gave up 5 bases and J gave up 4 bases, with 13 bases separating them. The CDR3 region is CASSPEGAADTQYF. In DNA, the CDR3 is TGTGCCAGCAGTCCGGAGGGAGCGGCAGATACGCAGTATTTT.

The chain uses TRBV7-9 and TRBJ2-2; TRBD1 might be the D (6 bases). Germline CDR1 and CDR2: SEHNR and FQNEAQ (reference sequence). The CDR3 runs 15 residues. The germline V and J ends were trimmed by 1 base and 4 bases, with 10 bases remaining between them. This chain's CDR3 is CASSLEGGTTGELFF. CDR3 DNA: TGTGCCAGCAGCTTAGAAGGGGGAACCACCGGGGAGCTGTTTTTT.

In its sample, this clone was seen once. This chain joins TRBV4-2 and TRBJ2-7; D might be TRBD1 (5 bases). This CDR3 contains 16 residues. The V end was cut by 1 base, the J end by 2 bases, with 15 bases between. CDR1 and CDR2 (germline): LGHNA, YNFKEQ. DNA for the CDR3: TGTGCCAGCAGCCAAGGGGCGGTAGGGGTAACCTACGAGCAGTACTTC. It yields the protein CASSQGAVGVTYEQYF.

The chain links TRBV5-1 to TRBJ2-1, with 7 bases fitting TRBD2. After removal of 7 bases from V and 6 bases from J, the junction contained 13 bases not matched to a gene. Germline values: CDR1 SGHRS, CDR2 YFSETQ. The CDR3 loop spans 15 amino acids. In DNA, the CDR3 is TGCGCCAGCCGAATTCCCGGGACTAATGCCAATGAGCAGTTCTTC. Protein product: CASRIPGTNANEQFF.

Written as DNA, the CDR3 is TGTGCCAGCAGTGCCTCAGGGGAAGATACGCAGTATTTT. Translating it yields CASSASGEDTQYF. V is TRBV6-4 and J is TRBJ2-3; D is perhaps TRBD1 (6 bases). V lost 4 bases and J lost 5, with 10 bases in between. Looked up from germline, CDR1 is MRHNA and CDR2 is SNTAGT. The CDR3 totals 13 residues.

The gene calls are TRBV10-2 and TRBJ1-4, with D perhaps matching TRBD1 (6 bases). The length of the CDR3 is 15 residues. V was cut by 3 bases and J by 8 bases, with 16 bases left in between. Germline V gene lookup returns CDR1 WSHSY and CDR2 SAAADI. CDR3 region: CASSERGQGNEKLFF. CDR3 in DNA: TGCGCCAGCAGTGAACGGGGGCAGGGTAACGAAAAACTGTTTTTT.

This clone was recorded only once. This rearrangement joins TRBV7-9 to TRBJ1-4; 8 bases are shared with TRBD1. The CDR3 is 17 residues long. CDR1 and CDR2 (germline): SEHNR, FQNEAQ (reference sequence). V shed 4 bases, J shed 2 bases, and the junction held 9 bases outside the gene matches. CDR3 residues: CASSSADRGGTNEKLFF. The CDR3, as DNA: TGTGCCAGCAGCTCCGCCGACAGGGGAGGGACTAATGAAAAACTGTTTTTT.

About this clone itself: The sample holds other DNA sequences that translate to the same CDR3. The V call is TRBV5-1, the J call TRBJ2-7, with 13 bases lining up with TRBD2. V was pared by 4 bases and J by 3 bases, with 4 bases of the junction left unmatched. From germline, CDR1 is SGHRS and CDR2 YFSETQ. The CDR3 spans 15 residues. CDR3 loop: CASSPRTSGSYEQYF. The DNA of the CDR3 is TGCGCCAGCAGCCCCCGGACTAGCGGGAGCTACGAGCAGTACTTC.

The V call is TRBV7-6, the J call TRBJ2-5; no clear D. Per the germline V gene, CDR1 is SGHVS and CDR2 is FNYEAQ. The V gene lost 1 base and the J gene lost 7 bases, with 13 bases spanning the gap. This CDR3 contains 14 residues. This chain's CDR3 is CASSLDGPVGTQYF. For the CDR3, the DNA is TGTGCCAGCAGCTTAGATGGACCAGTGGGGACCCAGTACTTC.

The chain is built from TRBV18 and TRBJ2-7; D is perhaps TRBD1 or TRBD2 (5 bases each). The V end lost 2 bases, the J end lost 7 bases, and 18 bases lay between the germline ends. The germline CDR1 and CDR2 sequences are KGHSH and LQKENI. This CDR3 is built from 15 residues. CDR3 in amino acids: CASSPISVGEREQYF. DNA of the CDR3: TGTGCCAGCTCACCAATCTCTGTAGGGGAGCGAGAGCAGTACTTC.

The V gene is TRBV6-5, the J gene TRBJ1-2, with TRBD1 as a possible D gene (5 bases). Germline V gene data show CDR1 as MNHEY and CDR2 as SVGAGI. This CDR3 region has 14 residues. V dropped 10 bases and J dropped 2 bases, with 17 bases sitting between them. The CDR3: CATGRTSINYGYTF. DNA for the CDR3: TGTGCCACCGGAAGGACATCCATAAACTATGGCTACACCTTC.

J is TRBJ1-4 and V is TRBV18; D is possibly TRBD1 (5 bases). The CDR3 extends over 14 amino acids. V lost 3 bases and J lost 6, with 11 bases in between. Germline V gene lookup returns CDR1 KGHSH and CDR2 LQKENI. The CDR3 loop reads CASSPWTSDEKLFF. The CDR3 DNA reads TGTGCCAGCTCACCTTGGACAAGCGATGAAAAACTGTTTTTT.

The V and J genes are TRBV11-2 and TRBJ2-3, with D tentatively TRBD1 (7 bases). This CDR3 comprises 15 residues. Trimming stripped 2 bases from V and 7 bases from J, with 16 bases between. Germline CDR1 SGHAT, CDR2 FQNNGV. The CDR3 region is CASSLLSQGGNTQYF. Written as DNA, the CDR3 is TGTGCCAGCAGCTTATTGAGTCAGGGGGGAAATACGCAGTATTTT.

The chain recombines TRBV19 with TRBJ2-3, with D perhaps matching TRBD2 (5 bases). V dropped 8 bases and J dropped 6 bases, with 12 bases sitting between them. CDR1 is LNHDA and CDR2 is SQIVND in the germline V gene (reference sequence). This CDR3 has 12 amino acids. The DNA of the CDR3 is TGTGCCAGTGGCGGACTGGAGGATACGCAGTATTTT. This encodes CASGGLEDTQYF.

Note on this clone: The sample contains more than one DNA sequence encoding this CDR3. The chain has TRBV5-1 and TRBJ2-5; weak D call: TRBD2 (6 bases). The CDR3 spans 14 residues. V was trimmed by 4 bases and J by 2 bases, leaving 12 bases between them. In germline, CDR1 is SGHRS, CDR2 YFSETQ. The CDR3: CASSAGTFQETQYF. The CDR3 coding sequence is TGCGCCAGCAGCGCGGGGACTTTTCAAGAGACCCAGTACTTC.

V and J are TRBV14 and TRBJ2-3; D is unclear. This CDR3 has 13 amino acids. Trimming stripped 0 bases from V and 3 bases from J, with 4 bases between. Germline lookup yields CDR1 SGHDN and CDR2 FVKESK. CDR3 nucleotides: TGTGCCAGCAGCCAAGAGTCGACAGATACGCAGTATTTT. It codes for CASSQESTDTQYF.

The chain couples TRBV30 to TRBJ2-2; D is unclear. Trimming took 0 bases from V and 1 from J, leaving 6 bases between them. From germline, CDR1 is GTSNPN and CDR2 SVGIG (reference sequence). The CDR3 runs to 14 residues. The CDR3: CAWSVPGNTGELFF. The CDR3 nucleotides are TGTGCCTGGAGTGTACCAGGGAACACCGGGGAGCTGTTTTTT.

In the case of this clone: This sample includes further DNA sequences coding for the same CDR3. The chain combines TRBV18 with TRBJ2-5; the D gene is possibly TRBD1 (6 bases). CDR1 is KGHSH and CDR2 is LQKENI in the germline V gene. The CDR3 has 14 amino acids. V was trimmed by 2 bases and J by 2 bases, leaving 9 bases between them. For the CDR3, the DNA is TGTGCCAGCTCACCAGGGACAACTCAAGAGACCCAGTACTTC. Residues: CASSPGTTQETQYF.

This chain uses TRBV5-6 with TRBJ2-5; 10 positions agree with TRBD2. Losses at the gene ends were 3 bases for V and 5 bases for J; bases not matched to a gene: 19. In germline, CDR1 is SGHDT, CDR2 YYEEEE. The CDR3 contains 19 residues. The CDR3 bases are TGTGCCAGCAGCTCCCGCTGGCTGGGGGCTAGCGGGAGAGCGGAGACCCAGTACTTC. It encodes CASSSRWLGASGRAETQYF.

This clone occurred once. The chain links TRBV6-1 to TRBJ2-7, with no clear D. Per germline, CDR1 MNHNS and CDR2 SASEGT. Trimming took off 4 bases at V and 11 bases at J, with 15 bases between the two ends. The CDR3 is 12 amino acids. CDR3 coding DNA: TGTGCCAGCAGTGCCACCGGGTCTACGGAGTACTTC. This sequence encodes CASSATGSTEYF.

The gene calls are TRBV10-3 and TRBJ2-3, with TRBD2 matching 12 bases. Germline V gives CDR1 ENHRY, CDR2 SYGVKD. The CDR3 extends over 17 amino acids. The trim removed 4 bases at V and 2 bases at J, leaving 7 bases unmatched. The CDR3 sequence: CAISGTSGMKPTDTQYF. The CDR3 nucleotides read TGTGCCATCAGTGGGACTAGCGGGATGAAGCCCACAGATACGCAGTATTTT.

The chain has TRBV28 and TRBJ2-7, with 7 bases matching TRBD1. The V gene end was trimmed by 5 bases and the J gene end by 0 bases; junction bases not matched to a gene: 7. From germline, CDR1 is MDHEN and CDR2 SYDVKM. The CDR3 extends over 15 amino acids. The CDR3 loop is CASSTQGVLSYEQYF. DNA for the CDR3: TGTGCCAGCAGTACCCAGGGGGTCCTCTCCTACGAGCAGTACTTC. The variable domain in full, with the rest retrieved from reference TRBV28 and TRBJ2-7, is DVKVTQSSRYLVKRTGEKVFLECVQDMDHENMFWYRQDPGLGLRLIYFSYDVKMKEKGDIPEGYSVSREKKERFSLILESASTNQTSMYLCASSTQGVLSYEQYFGPGTRLTVT.

This sequence joins TRBV18 and TRBJ2-2; D call uncertain. This CDR3 region has 11 residues. Germline V gives CDR1 KGHSH, CDR2 LQKENI. Trimming stripped 3 bases from V and 8 bases from J, with 4 bases between. CDR3 coding DNA: TGTGCCAGCTCACCCGTTGGGGAGCTGTTTTTT. Translation: CASSPVGELFF.

The J gene is TRBJ2-1, the V gene TRBV2; D remains unclear. The V gene lost 6 bases and the J gene lost 3 bases, with 12 bases spanning the gap. Germline V gene lookup returns CDR1 SNHLY and CDR2 FYNNEI. The CDR3 covers 14 residues. DNA of the CDR3: TGTGCCAGCAGAGCCCGCTGGGGCTACAATGAGCAGTTCTTC. Translating it yields CASRARWGYNEQFF.